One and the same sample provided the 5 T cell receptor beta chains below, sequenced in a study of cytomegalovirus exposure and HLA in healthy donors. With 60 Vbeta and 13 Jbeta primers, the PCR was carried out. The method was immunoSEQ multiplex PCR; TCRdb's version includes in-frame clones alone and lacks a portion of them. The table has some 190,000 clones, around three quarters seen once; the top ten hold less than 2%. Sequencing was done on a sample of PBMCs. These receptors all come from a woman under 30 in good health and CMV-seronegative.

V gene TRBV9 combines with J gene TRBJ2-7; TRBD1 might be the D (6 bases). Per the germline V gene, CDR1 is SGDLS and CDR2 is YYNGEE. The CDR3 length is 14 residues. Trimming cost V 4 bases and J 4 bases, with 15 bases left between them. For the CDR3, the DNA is TGTGCCAGCAGCCCAGGGACACGCCGTTACGAGCAGTACTTC. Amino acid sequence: CASSPGTRRYEQYF.

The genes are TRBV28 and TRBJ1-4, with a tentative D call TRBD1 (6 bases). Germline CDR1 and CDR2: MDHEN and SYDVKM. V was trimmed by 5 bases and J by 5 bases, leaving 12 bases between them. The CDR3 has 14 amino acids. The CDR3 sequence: CASSLTGWNEKLFF. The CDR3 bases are TGTGCCAGCAGTCTCACAGGGTGGAATGAAAAACTGTTTTTT.

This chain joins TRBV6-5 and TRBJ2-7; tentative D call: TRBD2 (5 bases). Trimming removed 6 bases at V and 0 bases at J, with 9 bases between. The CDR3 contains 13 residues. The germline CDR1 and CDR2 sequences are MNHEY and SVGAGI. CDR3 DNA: TGTGCCAGCAGGACGGGAAGCTCCTACGAGCAGTACTTC. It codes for CASRTGSSYEQYF.

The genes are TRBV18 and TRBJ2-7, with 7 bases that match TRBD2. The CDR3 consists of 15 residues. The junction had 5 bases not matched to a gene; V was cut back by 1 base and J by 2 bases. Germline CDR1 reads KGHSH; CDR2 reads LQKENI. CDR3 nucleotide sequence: TGTGCCAGCTCACCACGGGAGGGTCGTCCCTACGAGCAGTACTTC. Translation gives CASSPREGRPYEQYF.

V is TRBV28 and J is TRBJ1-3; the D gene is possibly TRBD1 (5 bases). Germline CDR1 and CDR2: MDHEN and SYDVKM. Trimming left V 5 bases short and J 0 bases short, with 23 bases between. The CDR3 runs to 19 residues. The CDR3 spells CASSQTAAGGGISGNTIYF. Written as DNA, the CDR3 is TGTGCCAGCAGTCAAACAGCCGCTGGGGGGGGAATCTCTGGAAACACCATATATTTT.